This T cell receptor beta chain appears in the sequencing data of a study of early T cells in non-severe SARS-CoV-2 infection. This clonotype was recorded at least ten times. The CDR3 consists of 15 residues. Germline V gene data show CDR1 as SGDLS and CDR2 as YYNGEE. The V end was cut by 0 bases, the J end by 0 bases, with 7 bases between. MiXCR, run by TCRdb on the 5' RACE reads, gives a single entry per CDR3 protein. The data contain about 22,000 distinct CDR3 sequences, approximately 3.8% of them singletons. This TCR was recovered from an adult who was a healthcare worker with PCR-confirmed SARS-CoV-2 infection or an uninfected control (not recorded which). The sequencing sample was made of whole blood. The V call is TRBV9, the J call TRBJ2-1; a possible D gene is TRBD2 (6 bases). CDR3 nucleotides: TGTGCCAGCAGCGTAGCGGGGGTCTCCTACAATGAGCAGTTCTTC. It codes for CASSVAGVSYNEQFF. Supplemented by reference TRBV9 and TRBJ2-1, the full variable domain reads DSGVTQTPKHLITATGQRVTLRCSPRSGDLSVYWYQQSLDQGLQFLIQYYNGEERAKGNILERFSAQQFPDLHSELNLSSLELGDSALYFCASSVAGVSYNEQFFGPGTRLTVL.